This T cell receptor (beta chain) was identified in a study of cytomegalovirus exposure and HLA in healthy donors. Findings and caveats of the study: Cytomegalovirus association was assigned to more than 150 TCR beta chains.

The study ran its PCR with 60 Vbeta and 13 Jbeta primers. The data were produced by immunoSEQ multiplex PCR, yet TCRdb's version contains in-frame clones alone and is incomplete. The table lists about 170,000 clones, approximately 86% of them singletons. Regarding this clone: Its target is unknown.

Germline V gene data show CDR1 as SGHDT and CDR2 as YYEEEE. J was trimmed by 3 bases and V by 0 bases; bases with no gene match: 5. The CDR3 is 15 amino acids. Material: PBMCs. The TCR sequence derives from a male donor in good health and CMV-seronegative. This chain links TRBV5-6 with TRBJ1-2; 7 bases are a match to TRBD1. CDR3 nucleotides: TGTGCCAGCAGCTTGGGGGCAGGGGGTGACTATGGCTACACCTTC. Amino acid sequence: CASSLGAGGDYGYTF.